The next 15 T cell receptor beta chains were all read from a single sample in a study of T cell responses to AZD1222 COVID-19 vaccine (dated by TCRdb to 2020 to 2023). The method behind the library was the immunoSEQ multiplex PCR assay. In its TCRdb copy, this immuneACCESS table keeps in-frame sequences only and misses some clones. Where compared with another copy, unresolved V genes explain less than half of these, and the others have no known cause. The sample data list over 130,000 clones, and 92% of these were observed just once. Of the sample, roughly 3.4% falls within the top ten clones. According to the study, the label for this sample's time point signals: about 28 days (+/-7) after the second vaccine dose. The sequencing used peripheral blood, collected 28 days after the second AZD1222 dose. The receptors were gathered from an adult who received the AZD1222 COVID-19 vaccine.

On this clone itself: Other DNA sequences in the same sample also yield this CDR3. This chain connects TRBV12-3 or TRBV12-4 to TRBJ1-4; D is possibly TRBD1 (5 bases). Trimming took 3 bases from V and 8 from J, leaving 7 bases between them. The CDR3 is made up of 12 amino acids. Here the CDR3 reads CASSFGGEKLFF. The CDR3 DNA sequence: TGTGCCAGCAGTTTTGGGGGGGAAAAACTGTTTTTT.

The chain couples TRBV5-4 to TRBJ1-1; D is undetermined. In germline, CDR1 is SGHNT, CDR2 YYREEE (reference sequence). Trimming stripped 3 bases from V and 0 bases from J, with 12 bases between. The CDR3 contains 15 residues. In DNA form, the CDR3 reads TGTGCCAGCAGCTCTCTTCCAGGCATGAACACTGAAGCTTTCTTT. It is translated as CASSSLPGMNTEAFF.

This clone has a single count. The chain couples TRBV30 to TRBJ1-5; D possibly corresponds to TRBD1 (5 bases). Per germline, CDR1 GTSNPN and CDR2 SVGIG (reference sequence). V shed 5 bases and J shed 0 bases, with 20 bases lying between them. The CDR3 spans 17 residues. The CDR3 DNA sequence: TGTGCCTGGGAGGCCGCCGGACAATCATATAGCAATCAGCCCCAGCATTTT. Its protein is CAWEAAGQSYSNQPQHF.

The V call is TRBV5-6, the J call TRBJ1-6; perhaps TRBD1 as D (5 bases). The V end lost 5 bases, the J end lost 10 bases, and 16 bases lay between the germline ends. CDR1 and CDR2 from the germline V gene are SGHDT and YYEEEE. This CDR3 region has 14 residues. CDR3 region: CASRWNRSRSPLHF. CDR3 in DNA: TGTGCCAGCAGATGGAACAGGTCGAGGTCACCCCTCCACTTT.

The chain employs TRBV11-2 and TRBJ1-2; TRBD1 is a possible D gene (6 bases). The CDR3 loop spans 14 amino acids. Trimming removed 6 bases at V and 2 bases at J, with 13 bases between. Germline V gives CDR1 SGHAT, CDR2 FQNNGV. The CDR3, as DNA: TGTGCCAGCAGGAGAATTGGACAGAACTATGGCTACACCTTC. Translation gives CASRRIGQNYGYTF.

This clone was seen a few times. The chain uses TRBV10-3 and TRBJ1-6; 8 bases line up with TRBD1. CDR3 length: 16 amino acids. J lost 8 bases, V lost 2 bases, and 8 bases had no gene match. Germline V gene data show CDR1 as ENHRY and CDR2 as SYGVKD. CDR3 nucleotides: TGTGCCATCAGTGAGAGGCAGGGGGCTGTTTATTCACCCCTCCACTTT. It is translated as CAISERQGAVYSPLHF.

J is TRBJ1-1 and V is TRBV11-2, with D hard to call. The CDR3 contains 12 residues. The germline V and J ends were trimmed by 3 bases and 5 bases, with 7 bases remaining between them. Germline V lookup: CDR1 SGHAT, CDR2 FQNNGV. The CDR3 loop reads CASSFPQTEAFF. CDR3 coding DNA: TGTGCCAGCAGCTTTCCGCAAACTGAAGCTTTCTTT.

The chain couples TRBV5-4 to TRBJ2-5, with D possibly matching TRBD1 (6 bases). The CDR3 has 15 residues. The germline gives CDR1 SGHNT, CDR2 YYREEE (reference sequence). V was pared by 3 bases and J by 5 bases, with 17 bases between. The CDR3 protein is CASSSIQGSDETQYF. CDR3 in DNA: TGTGCCAGCAGCTCAATACAGGGTTCCGATGAGACCCAGTACTTC.

V and J are TRBV30 and TRBJ1-5; D unclear. Germline CDR1 reads GTSNPN; CDR2 reads SVGIG (reference sequence). The CDR3 covers 14 residues. The V and J ends lost 2 bases and 2 bases respectively, with 10 bases between them. The chain's CDR3 is CAWSRGGGNQPQHF. The DNA of the CDR3 is TGTGCCTGGAGTCGGGGAGGTGGCAATCAGCCCCAGCATTTT. The whole variable domain, filled in from reference TRBV30 and TRBJ1-5, reads SQTIHQWPATLVQPVGSPLSLECTVEGTSNPNLYWYRQAAGRGLQLLFYSVGIGQISSEVPQNLSASRPQDRQFILSSKKLLLSDSGFYLCAWSRGGGNQPQHFGDGTRLSIL.

The chain is built from TRBV15 and TRBJ1-1; 8 bases agree with TRBD1. Per germline, CDR1 LNHNV and CDR2 YYDKDF (reference sequence). The trim removed 2 bases at V and 10 bases at J, leaving 12 bases unmatched. The CDR3 totals 15 residues. Here the CDR3 DNA reads TGTGCCACCAGCAGACAGGGGGCGGCTAGGGTCGGAGCTTTCTTT. Translated, it gives CATSRQGAARVGAFF.

CDR3 nucleotide sequence: TGTGCCTGGAGTAGTAAGAGGGAGTCCTACAATGAGCAGTTCTTC. Protein product: CAWSSKRESYNEQFF. The V gene is TRBV30, the J gene TRBJ2-1; D perhaps matches TRBD2 (5 bases). The V end lost 2 bases, the J end lost 1 base, and 12 bases lay between the germline ends. The germline V gene has CDR1 GTSNPN and CDR2 SVGIG (reference sequence). The CDR3 runs to 15 residues.

J is TRBJ2-7 and V is TRBV11-2; D gene unclear. The CDR3 contains 13 residues. V lost 1 base and J lost 3, with 7 bases in between. The germline gives CDR1 SGHAT, CDR2 FQNNGV. CDR3 in DNA: TGTGCCAGCAGCTTAGCGCAATTCTACGAGCAGTACTTC. Translation: CASSLAQFYEQYF.

The CDR3 DNA follows: TGTGCCAGCAGCTTGTTCCTCTCGGGCCTGAACACTGAAGCTTTCTTT. This gives the protein CASSLFLSGLNTEAFF. V usage is TRBV5-8 and J usage is TRBJ1-1; D gene unclear. The V gene's germline CDR1 is SGHTS and CDR2 YDEGEE. The CDR3 extends over 16 amino acids. The V and J ends lost 1 base and 0 bases respectively, with 13 bases between them.

The rearrangement uses TRBV18 and TRBJ2-7, with 10 bases aligning to TRBD2. This CDR3 spans 18 amino acids. Germline V gene data show CDR1 as KGHSH and CDR2 as LQKENI. With 1 base clipped from V and 6 bases from J, the junction kept 15 bases outside the gene matches. CDR3 nucleotides: TGTGCCAGCTCACCACAAGGGGGGGCGGCTAGCGGGAGTGGCGAGCAGTACTTC. Translating it yields CASSPQGGAASGSGEQYF.

The chain has TRBV7-6 and TRBJ2-7, with TRBD1 matching 11 bases. V lost 5 bases, J lost 3 bases, and 6 bases stayed unmatched. The germline CDR1 and CDR2 sequences are SGHVS and FNYEAQ. This CDR3 spans 15 amino acids. CDR3: CASSPRGQGDYEQYF. CDR3 DNA sequence: TGTGCCAGCAGCCCCCGGGGACAGGGGGACTACGAGCAGTACTTC.